This T cell receptor beta chain was recorded in a study of OX40 agonist ivuxolimab in advanced cancers. Turning to the study itself: At doses from 0.01 to 10 mg/kg, patients were given intravenous ivuxolimab every 2 weeks.

CDR3 length: 15 amino acids. V lost 7 bases and J 0 bases, leaving 15 bases between the germline ends. Looked up from germline, CDR1 is SGHRS and CDR2 is YFSETQ. The repertoire was sequenced with immunoSEQ multiplex PCR; TCRdb's copy has only in-frame clones and lacks some. The table includes 60,000 to 75,000 clones, roughly 85% detected once. The input for sequencing was CD4+ or CD8+ T cells sorted from blood, taken in a trial of the OX40 agonist ivuxolimab. V is TRBV5-1 and J is TRBJ2-3, with a tentative D call TRBD1 (7 bases). The receptor was isolated from an adult with an advanced solid tumor such as melanoma, head and neck, liver or kidney cancer. In nucleotides, the CDR3 is TGCGCCAGCGGACGACAGGGAGGTAGCACAGATACGCAGTATTTT. It is translated as CASGRQGGSTDTQYF.